The 31 T cell receptor beta chains listed next were all sequenced from one sample in a study of T cell responses to AZD1222 COVID-19 vaccine. Clones were read by immunoSEQ multiplex PCR, and TCRdb kept only the in-frame ones, dropping some. The data show about 56,000 clones, with roughly 88% seen just once and over 13% held by the top ten. Source: peripheral blood, taken on day 0 of AZD1222 vaccination. The receptors derive from an adult in good health.

The chain joins TRBV27 to TRBJ1-1; 8 nucleotides line up with TRBD1. In germline, CDR1 is MNHEY, CDR2 SMNVEV (reference sequence). The V gene end was trimmed by 8 bases and the J gene end by 6 bases; junction bases not matched to a gene: 2. The CDR3 sequence is 11 residues long. The CDR3 here is CASATGAEAFF. In DNA, the CDR3 is TGTGCCAGCGCGACAGGGGCTGAAGCTTTCTTT.

In nucleotides, the CDR3 is TGTGCCAGCAGCAAAAAACCGGGACAGGGGGCCACTGAAGCTTTCTTT. This gives the protein CASSKKPGQGATEAFF. The chain has TRBV21-1 and TRBJ1-1; the table's D gene call, TRBD1, was not cross checked with the DNA. TRBV21-1 represents a pseudogene. The CDR3 totals 16 residues.

This clone came up a few times. The junction does not match germline at one end; this may be a read error. The chain combines TRBV4-1 with TRBJ1-1, with D possibly matching TRBD1 (6 bases). The CDR3 consists of 12 residues. The germline gives CDR1 MGHRA, CDR2 YSYEKL. The CDR3 bases are TGCGCCAGCAGCCAAGATACAGGGTCTCTTTTTTTT. Protein product: CASSQDTGSLFF.

This clone was counted a single time. This chain uses TRBV5-4 with TRBJ1-1; D is possibly TRBD1 (5 bases). Trimming removed 2 bases from V and 5 bases from J, with 19 bases in between. The germline gives CDR1 SGHNT, CDR2 YYREEE (reference sequence). The CDR3 length is 16 residues. The chain's CDR3 is CASSFFLGGADTEAFF. The CDR3 DNA reads as TGTGCCAGCAGCTTTTTTCTTGGAGGGGCTGATACTGAAGCTTTCTTT.

The rearrangement uses TRBV5-1 and TRBJ2-1; D unresolved. This CDR3 spans 13 amino acids. Germline assignment: CDR1 SGHRS and CDR2 YFSETQ. The V gene lost 4 bases and the J gene lost 5 bases, with 10 bases spanning the gap. CDR3 sequence: CASSQYGNNEQFF. The CDR3 DNA reads TGCGCCAGCAGCCAGTACGGTAACAATGAGCAGTTCTTC.

The rearrangement links TRBV2 to TRBJ1-6; D is unresolved. Germline V CDR1 and CDR2: SNHLY, FYNNEI. This CDR3 spans 13 amino acids. Trimming removed 6 bases from V and 9 bases from J, with 12 bases in between. This CDR3 is CASRVLMSSPLHF. The CDR3 DNA sequence: TGTGCCAGCAGGGTACTCATGAGTTCACCCCTCCACTTT.

J is TRBJ2-6 and V is TRBV19; no definite D call. Germline values: CDR1 LNHDA, CDR2 SQIVND (reference sequence). The CDR3 runs 14 residues. Trimming shortened V by 5 bases and J by 0 bases, and 5 bases separated the two germline ends. Here the CDR3 reads CASSPTSGANVLTF. The CDR3 bases are TGTGCCAGTAGTCCGACCTCTGGGGCCAACGTCCTGACTTTC.

The J gene is TRBJ1-5, the V gene TRBV2; no clear D gene. Germline V gene lookup returns CDR1 SNHLY and CDR2 FYNNEI. V was shortened by 10 bases and J by 2 bases, with 15 bases between the two germline ends. The CDR3 contains 14 residues. The CDR3 protein is CATGTLGGNQPQHF. The CDR3 DNA is TGTGCCACAGGAACTCTCGGAGGCAATCAGCCCCAGCATTTT.

The CDR3 protein is CASSLEAGGPTDTQYF. The CDR3, as DNA: TGTGCCAGCAGCCTTGAAGCGGGGGGACCCACAGATACGCAGTATTTT. The V and J genes are TRBV7-8 and TRBJ2-3; 9 nucleotides agree with TRBD2. CDR1 SGHVS and CDR2 FQNEAQ come from the germline V gene. The V gene end was trimmed by 5 bases and the J gene end by 2 bases; junction bases not matched to a gene: 8. The CDR3 loop spans 16 amino acids.

This chain uses TRBV30 with TRBJ1-4, with TRBD1 as a possible D gene (5 bases). CDR1 is GTSNPN, CDR2 SVGIG, per germline (reference sequence). The V gene lost 7 bases and the J gene lost 7 bases, with 13 bases spanning the gap. The CDR3 runs to 12 residues. The DNA of the CDR3 is TGTGCCTACGACAGAGGAGGTGAAAAACTGTTTTTT. Encoded protein: CAYDRGGEKLFF. The full variable domain, with the rest looked up from reference TRBV30 and TRBJ1-4, is SQTIHQWPATLVQPVGSPLSLECTVEGTSNPNLYWYRQAAGRGLQLLFYSVGIGQISSEVPQNLSASRPQDRQFILSSKKLLLSDSGFYLCAYDRGGEKLFFGSGTQLSVL.

CDR3 in DNA: TGCGCCAGCAGCCAGACCGTTAGAACAGATACGCAGTATTTT. Protein: CASSQTVRTDTQYF. This chain connects TRBV5-1 to TRBJ2-3, with D unresolved. In germline, CDR1 is SGHRS, CDR2 YFSETQ. CDR3 length: 14 residues. V was trimmed by 4 bases and J by 3 bases, leaving 12 bases between them.

The V call is TRBV6-5, the J call TRBJ1-2, with 8 bases matching TRBD1. The germline gives CDR1 MNHEY, CDR2 SVGAGI. Unmatched junction bases numbered 4, after V lost 4 bases and J lost 3 bases. The CDR3 is 14 amino acids. CDR3 coding DNA: TGTGCCAGCAGTTCAGGGGGCTTGGACTATGGCTACACCTTC. Protein: CASSSGGLDYGYTF.

The chain joins TRBV27 to TRBJ2-5; a possible D gene is TRBD2 (6 bases). Germline V lookup: CDR1 MNHEY, CDR2 SMNVEV (reference sequence). With 6 bases removed from V and 2 bases from J, the gap between germline ends came to 25 bases. The CDR3 has 18 amino acids. CDR3 amino acids: CASRWGRAGDSLQETQYF. For the CDR3, the DNA is TGTGCCAGCAGGTGGGGTAGAGCGGGCGACTCCCTACAAGAGACCCAGTACTTC.

The V gene is TRBV7-8, the J gene TRBJ2-2; possible D gene TRBD2, 5 bases. V dropped 2 bases and J dropped 3 bases, with 10 bases sitting between them. This CDR3 has 15 amino acids. The germline V gene has CDR1 SGHVS and CDR2 FQNEAQ. The CDR3 DNA follows: TGTGCCAGCAGCTTATCGGGGTTGGACACCGGGGAGCTGTTTTTT. It yields the protein CASSLSGLDTGELFF. Using reference TRBV7-8 and TRBJ2-2 for the parts outside the CDR3, the full variable domain is GAGVSQSPRYKVAKRGQDVALRCDPISGHVSLFWYQQALGQGPEFLTYFQNEAQLDKSGLPSDRFFAERPEGSVSTLKIQRTQQEDSAVYLCASSLSGLDTGELFFGEGSRLTVL.

The chain carries TRBV19 and TRBJ1-1; the D gene is possibly TRBD1 (5 bases). Trimming shortened V by 10 bases and J by 0 bases, and 21 bases separated the two germline ends. The CDR3 length is 16 residues. Germline V lookup: CDR1 LNHDA, CDR2 SQIVND (reference sequence). CDR3 DNA: TGTGCCACCCAAAGGGCCCGGGGACCCTTGAACACTGAAGCTTTCTTT. Its translation is CATQRARGPLNTEAFF.

This rearrangement joins TRBV5-4 to TRBJ2-5, with 7 bases aligning to TRBD1. The germline V gene has CDR1 SGHNT and CDR2 YYREEE (reference sequence). The CDR3 is 16 residues long. Trimming removed 0 bases from V and 2 bases from J; junction bases left unmatched: 7. CDR3 sequence (DNA): TGTGCCAGCAGCTTGGAGGGTGACAGGGTACAAGAGACCCAGTACTTC. It yields the protein CASSLEGDRVQETQYF.

This chain joins TRBV6-5 and TRBJ2-3; 7 bases align to TRBD2. Per the germline V gene, CDR1 is MNHEY and CDR2 is SVGAGI. The CDR3 is 13 amino acids. The V and J ends lost 8 bases and 4 bases, in that order; junction bases with no gene match: 6. CDR3: CASERGEADTQYF. In DNA form, the CDR3 reads TGTGCCAGCGAGCGGGGAGAGGCAGATACGCAGTATTTT.

J is TRBJ2-5 and V is TRBV10-3; 12 bases are a match to TRBD2. This CDR3 region has 16 residues. CDR1 is ENHRY and CDR2 is SYGVKD in the germline V gene. With V trimmed by 6 bases and J by 5 bases, 10 bases remained unmatched. The CDR3 loop is CAIRSASGGARETQYF. The DNA for the CDR3 is TGTGCCATCAGATCCGCTAGCGGGGGGGCCCGGGAGACCCAGTACTTC.

The chain couples TRBV28 to TRBJ1-5; D uncertain. The V gene's germline CDR1 is MDHEN and CDR2 SYDVKM. There are 10 residues in the CDR3. Trimming took 8 bases from V and 7 from J, leaving 6 bases between them. CDR3 in DNA: TGTGCCAGCGGATGGCAGCCCCAGCATTTT. This gives the protein CASGWQPQHF.

The chain is built from TRBV14 and TRBJ2-7; D call uncertain. CDR1 is SGHDN, CDR2 FVKESK, per germline. V was trimmed by 4 bases and J by 4 bases, leaving 17 bases between them. The CDR3 covers 15 residues. CDR3 in amino acids: CASSRYGVMGYEQYF. The CDR3 region has the DNA TGTGCCAGCAGCCGATACGGAGTTATGGGGTACGAGCAGTACTTC.

The chain couples TRBV7-8 to TRBJ2-7; tentative D call: TRBD1 (5 bases). Germline V gives CDR1 SGHVS, CDR2 FQNEAQ. Trimming took off 3 bases at V and 3 bases at J, with 9 bases between the two ends. The length of the CDR3 is 13 residues. CDR3 sequence: CASSFTGHYEQYF. The DNA of the CDR3 is TGTGCCAGCAGCTTCACCGGACACTACGAGCAGTACTTC.

V usage is TRBV7-9 and J usage is TRBJ1-1; D is possibly TRBD1 (5 bases). Trimming shortened V by 7 bases and J by 11 bases, and 20 bases separated the two germline ends. The CDR3 totals 13 residues. Germline V gene sequence: CDR1 SEHNR, CDR2 FQNEAQ (reference sequence). CDR3 amino acids: CASTRDSQHSAFF. The DNA of the CDR3 is TGTGCCAGCACCCGAGACAGTCAACACTCGGCTTTCTTT. Combining the CDR3 with reference TRBV7-9 and TRBJ1-1 gives the whole variable domain DTGVSQNPRHKITKRGQNVTFRCDPISEHNRLYWYRQTLGQGPEFLTYFQNEAQLEKSRLLSDRFSAERPKGSFSTLEIQRTEQGDSAMYLCASTRDSQHSAFFGQGTRLTVV.

There are a few counts of this clone. The V call is TRBV27, the J call TRBJ1-3; no clear D gene. Germline values: CDR1 MNHEY, CDR2 SMNVEV (reference sequence). The CDR3 extends over 13 amino acids. The ends were cut back, 5 bases at V and 3 bases at J, with 8 bases in the middle. The CDR3 sequence is CASSRNNGNTIYF. Written as DNA, the CDR3 is TGTGCCAGCAGTCGGAATAATGGAAACACCATATATTTT.

V is TRBV3-1 (or the pseudogene TRBV3-2) and J is TRBJ2-4; TRBD1 matches 7 bases. Germline CDR1 LGHDT, CDR2 YNNKEL (reference sequence). Trimming took 0 bases from V and 6 from J; bases not matched to a gene: 5. CDR3 size: 15 residues. This CDR3 is CASSQDARTGNIQYF. The CDR3 DNA sequence: TGTGCCAGCAGCCAAGATGCCCGGACAGGAAACATTCAGTACTTC.

This clone has only one observation. The gene calls are TRBV3-1 (or the pseudogene TRBV3-2) and TRBJ2-3, with unresolved D. The CDR3 consists of 15 residues. Germline loops: CDR1 LGHDT, CDR2 YNNKEL (reference sequence). V dropped 6 bases and J dropped 0 bases, with 13 bases sitting between them. Here the CDR3 reads CASRKDAFSTDTQYF. The CDR3 DNA sequence: TGTGCCAGCAGAAAGGACGCCTTTAGCACAGATACGCAGTATTTT.

The gene calls are TRBV6-5 and TRBJ2-7, with 7 bases fitting TRBD1. J lost 1 base, V lost 6 bases, and 9 bases had no gene match. CDR1 and CDR2 (germline): MNHEY, SVGAGI. This CDR3 is built from 15 residues. The CDR3 loop reads CASSAQHRGSYEQYF. DNA for the CDR3: TGTGCCAGCAGCGCCCAACACAGGGGTTCCTACGAGCAGTACTTC.

The J gene is TRBJ2-5, the V gene TRBV19; D is perhaps TRBD1 or TRBD2 (5 bases each). V lost 7 bases, J lost 5 bases, and 14 bases lay in between. CDR3 length equals 13 residues. The germline V gene encodes CDR1 LNHDA and CDR2 SQIVND (reference sequence). CDR3 protein: CASTQLGEETQYF. The CDR3 region has the DNA TGTGCCAGTACCCAACTAGGGGAGGAGACCCAGTACTTC.

The J gene is TRBJ2-7, the V gene TRBV12-3 or TRBV12-4; a possible D gene is TRBD2 (7 bases). V was pared by 2 bases and J by 10 bases, with 15 bases between. The CDR3 totals 13 residues. CDR3 in DNA: TGTGCCAGCAGTTTAACGGGGGGCTCGGATCAGTACTTC. It is translated as CASSLTGGSDQYF.

The genes are TRBV30 and TRBJ1-6; D perhaps matches TRBD1 (5 bases). V was shortened by 2 bases and J by 0 bases, with 14 bases between the two germline ends. Looked up from germline, CDR1 is GTSNPN and CDR2 is SVGIG (reference sequence). The CDR3 has 17 residues. The CDR3 DNA is TGTGCCTGGAGTAAAGGGGTTTTGGGCTCCTATAATTCACCCCTCCACTTT. It translates to CAWSKGVLGSYNSPLHF.

The chain employs TRBV3-1 (or the pseudogene TRBV3-2) and TRBJ2-2, with a tentative D call TRBD1 (6 bases). CDR1 and CDR2 from the germline V gene are LGHDT and YNNKEL (reference sequence). V dropped 2 bases and J dropped 5 bases, with 15 bases sitting between them. The CDR3 totals 16 residues. CDR3 loop: CASSQSPGHSTGELFF. For the CDR3, the DNA is TGTGCCAGCAGCCAATCACCGGGACATTCAACCGGGGAGCTGTTTTTT.

V and J are TRBV28 and TRBJ2-7; 12 nucleotides agree with TRBD2. Trimming removed 7 bases from V and 2 bases from J; junction bases left unmatched: 18. Germline CDR1 reads MDHEN; CDR2 reads SYDVKM. The CDR3 extends over 19 amino acids. In DNA, the CDR3 is TGTGCCAGCACCCCCCCGATAGTCCTAGCGGGGGGGGCAACCTACGAGCAGTACTTC. Its translation is CASTPPIVLAGGATYEQYF.